These 15 T cell receptor beta chains were all obtained from the same sample, sequenced in a study of blood T cell repertoires in COVID-19. Measured with immunoSEQ multiplex PCR; TCRdb has only the in-frame clones, and not every one. The sample has about 200,000 clones, around 75% seen once. Sample: peripheral blood. These receptors came from a middle-aged woman with COVID-19, enrolled during active disease.

This sequence joins TRBV7-9 and TRBJ1-2, with a tentative D call TRBD1 (5 bases). The CDR3 is 15 residues long. Deletions cut 8 bases from V and 4 bases from J, with 20 bases between. The V gene's germline CDR1 is SEHNR and CDR2 FQNEAQ (reference sequence). CDR3 in amino acids: CASQGGRDVLYGYTF. CDR3 in DNA: TGTGCCAGCCAGGGAGGGCGGGATGTTCTCTATGGCTACACCTTC. The full variable domain, with the rest looked up from reference TRBV7-9 and TRBJ1-2, is DTGVSQNPRHKITKRGQNVTFRCDPISEHNRLYWYRQTLGQGPEFLTYFQNEAQLEKSRLLSDRFSAERPKGSFSTLEIQRTEQGDSAMYLCASQGGRDVLYGYTFGSGTRLTVV.

The chain employs TRBV14 and TRBJ1-2; no firm D call. The CDR3 is made up of 13 amino acids. The germline gives CDR1 SGHDN, CDR2 FVKESK. Trimming removed 5 bases at V and 8 bases at J, with 15 bases between. CDR3: CASSELRVGGYTF. The CDR3 DNA sequence: TGTGCCAGCAGCGAATTACGGGTTGGCGGCTACACCTTC. Full variable domain (outside the CDR3, taken from reference TRBV14 and TRBJ1-2): EAGVTQFPSHSVIEKGQTVTLRCDPISGHDNLYWYRRVMGKEIKFLLHFVKESKQDESGMPNNRFLAERTGGTYSTLKVQPAELEDSGVYFCASSELRVGGYTFGSGTRLTVV.

The chain couples TRBV5-1 to TRBJ2-1; tentatively, D is TRBD2 (6 bases). The CDR3 runs 17 residues. From germline, CDR1 is SGHRS and CDR2 YFSETQ. The V gene lost 0 bases and the J gene lost 1 base, with 14 bases spanning the gap. CDR3 sequence reads: CASSLALGGGSYNEQFF. The CDR3 nucleotides read TGCGCCAGCAGCTTGGCCCTGGGGGGAGGATCCTACAATGAGCAGTTCTTC.

This rearrangement joins TRBV6-5 to TRBJ1-6; D ambiguous. V shed 7 bases and J shed 14 bases, with 21 bases lying between them. The CDR3 runs 14 residues. Looked up from germline, CDR1 is MNHEY and CDR2 is SVGAGI. This CDR3 is CASKRASDSRTLHF. DNA for the CDR3: TGTGCCAGCAAAAGGGCGTCGGACTCTAGGACCCTCCACTTT.

The chain has TRBV7-2 and TRBJ2-3; D not resolved. CDR1 is SGHTA, CDR2 FQGNSA, per germline. The CDR3 totals 14 residues. V was clipped by 5 bases and J by 10 bases, with 19 bases between them. This CDR3 reads CASSTPPLAMAQYF. CDR3 nucleotide sequence: TGTGCCAGCAGCACCCCCCCCCTCGCGATGGCGCAGTATTTT.

In its sample, this clone was seen once. The genes are TRBV24-1 and TRBJ1-1; D is possibly TRBD1 (5 bases). Germline loops: CDR1 KGHDR, CDR2 SFDVKD. The CDR3 sequence is 12 residues long. V was shortened by 4 bases and J by 8 bases, with 10 bases between the two germline ends. DNA for the CDR3: TGTGCCACCAGTGACCATGACAGCGAAGCTTTCTTT. Its protein product is CATSDHDSEAFF.

The V gene is TRBV6-5, the J gene TRBJ1-1; TRBD1 matches at 10 bases. Germline V gives CDR1 MNHEY, CDR2 SVGAGI. The ends lost 3 bases at V and 5 bases at J; junction bases unmatched: 6. This CDR3 has 15 residues. DNA of the CDR3: TGTGCCAGCAGTTATACAGGGACAGGGGTTACTGAAGCTTTCTTT. Translated: CASSYTGTGVTEAFF.

This chain links TRBV6-5 with TRBJ2-7, with D possibly matching TRBD2 (6 bases). CDR1 is MNHEY, CDR2 SVGAGI, per germline. Trimming shortened V by 6 bases and J by 7 bases, and 22 bases separated the two germline ends. This CDR3 has 15 residues. CDR3 sequence reads: CASSRTGLSLSEQYF. DNA for the CDR3: TGTGCCAGCAGCCGTACGGGACTCAGCTTGTCAGAGCAGTACTTC.

V usage is TRBV9 and J usage is TRBJ2-3; maybe TRBD1 (5 bases). Germline values: CDR1 SGDLS, CDR2 YYNGEE. The V end was cut by 0 bases, the J end by 4 bases, with 9 bases between. The CDR3 totals 14 residues. The CDR3 here is CASSVGQGSDTQYF. The CDR3 DNA reads TGTGCCAGCAGCGTAGGGCAGGGATCAGATACGCAGTATTTT.

This chain links TRBV7-9 with TRBJ1-1; D gene ambiguous. The V end was cut by 1 base, the J end by 0 bases, with 9 bases between. The CDR3 is made up of 15 amino acids. The germline V gene encodes CDR1 SEHNR and CDR2 FQNEAQ (reference sequence). CDR3 coding DNA: TGTGCCAGCAGCTTAGGTGCGGGCATGAACACTGAAGCTTTCTTT. This encodes CASSLGAGMNTEAFF. Based on the CDR3 plus reference TRBV7-9 and TRBJ1-1, the full variable domain is DTGVSQNPRHKITKRGQNVTFRCDPISEHNRLYWYRQTLGQGPEFLTYFQNEAQLEKSRLLSDRFSAERPKGSFSTLEIQRTEQGDSAMYLCASSLGAGMNTEAFFGQGTRLTVV.

This clone was observed a handful of times. V is TRBV10-1 and J is TRBJ1-5; D is unclear. Trimming removed 0 bases at V and 1 base at J, with 4 bases between. The CDR3 runs 14 residues. Germline V CDR1 and CDR2: WNHNN, SYGVQD (reference sequence). DNA of the CDR3: TGCGCCAGCAGTGAGTCTGGCAGCAATCAGCCCCAGCATTTT. It yields the protein CASSESGSNQPQHF.

This clone was observed a few times. The rearrangement joins TRBV18 to TRBJ2-2; 9 bases line up with TRBD1. The V gene end was trimmed by 6 bases and the J gene end by 4 bases; junction bases not matched to a gene: 9. The CDR3 contains 16 residues. CDR1 and CDR2 from the germline V gene are KGHSH and LQKENI. The CDR3 loop is CASSRTGTGTTGELFF. CDR3 nucleotides: TGTGCCAGCTCTCGAACCGGGACAGGGACCACCGGGGAGCTGTTTTTT.

This clone was found a few times. The chain is built from TRBV5-1 and TRBJ1-1, with D maybe TRBD1 (5 bases). The V and J ends lost 6 bases and 6 bases respectively, with 15 bases between them. CDR3 size: 13 residues. Looked up from germline, CDR1 is SGHRS and CDR2 is YFSETQ. The CDR3 nucleotides read TGCGCCAGCACACAGGCGGGGGTCGCTGAAGCTTTCTTT. As protein: CASTQAGVAEAFF.

The gene calls are TRBV11-3 and TRBJ2-1, with 9 positions matching TRBD2. The V gene's germline CDR1 is SGHNT and CDR2 YENEEA. Losses at the gene ends were 4 bases for V and 6 bases for J; bases not matched to a gene: 10. This CDR3 contains 16 residues. CDR3 residues: CASSSRERGVRNEQFF. DNA of the CDR3: TGTGCCAGCAGCTCGAGAGAGCGGGGGGTCCGCAATGAGCAGTTCTTC.

The J gene is TRBJ1-5, the V gene TRBV5-5; D not resolved. This CDR3 contains 14 residues. Trimming cost V 0 bases and J 5 bases, with 9 bases left between them. Germline V CDR1 and CDR2: SGHKS, YYEKEE (reference sequence). The CDR3 region has the DNA TGTGCCAGCAGCTTGGACGTGGAGGATCAGCCCCAGCATTTT. Translating it yields CASSLDVEDQPQHF.